A single sample gave rise to the 9 T cell receptor beta chains below, sequenced in a study of CD8 T cells in Susac syndrome. Reverse transcription of about 0.5 to 1 ug RNA was carried out with random hexamers. TCRdb reprocessed the immunoSEQ multiplex PCR reads with MiXCR, giving one entry per CDR3 protein. The top ten clones hold 0.2% to 0.3% of a sample with 15,000 to 20,000 distinct CDR3 sequences, 85% to 95% of them seen once. The sequenced sample was CD8+ T cells from PBMCs. The receptors originated from a human donor in good health.

The chain joins TRBV5-1 to TRBJ2-1, with D uncertain. V lost 1 base and J lost 0, with 8 bases in between. CDR3 length: 15 amino acids. CDR1 SGHRS and CDR2 YFSETQ come from the germline V gene. The CDR3 sequence: CASSLYPGSYNEQFF. The CDR3 DNA is TGCGCCAGCAGCTTGTACCCAGGCTCCTACAATGAGCAGTTCTTC.

The chain is built from TRBV6-2 or TRBV6-3 and TRBJ2-3, with D maybe TRBD2 (6 bases). CDR3 length equals 16 residues. The V end lost 7 bases, the J end lost 6 bases, and 23 bases lay between the germline ends. The germline V gene encodes CDR1 MNHEY and CDR2 SVGEGT. CDR3 loop: CASTLKVTRRGDTQYF. The CDR3 DNA is TGTGCCAGCACCCTCAAGGTGACTAGACGCGGGGATACGCAGTATTTT.

V usage is TRBV20-1 and J usage is TRBJ1-2; D not resolved. The CDR3 length is 13 residues. V was trimmed by 4 bases and J by 8 bases, leaving 17 bases between them. The germline CDR1 and CDR2 sequences are DFQATT and SNEGSKA (reference sequence). The CDR3 here is CSANSGSLGGYTF. In nucleotides, the CDR3 is TGCAGTGCTAACTCGGGATCCTTAGGGGGCTACACCTTC.

The V gene is TRBV4-3, the J gene TRBJ2-1; D is unresolved. This CDR3 contains 14 residues. V lost 0 bases and J lost 4, with 7 bases in between. Germline V lookup: CDR1 LGHNA, CDR2 YSLEER. The CDR3 DNA sequence: TGCGCCAGCAGCCAAGATTCCCAGTACAATGAGCAGTTCTTC. Its protein product is CASSQDSQYNEQFF.

This clonotype was recorded only once. This chain links TRBV5-8 with TRBJ2-6, with D unclear. This CDR3 is built from 12 residues. Trimming stripped 9 bases from V and 2 bases from J, with 6 bases between. Germline values: CDR1 SGHTS, CDR2 YDEGEE. This CDR3 is CATDTGANVLTF. In DNA form, the CDR3 reads TGTGCCACGGATACTGGGGCCAACGTCCTGACTTTC.

The rearrangement links TRBV30 to TRBJ2-2; 9 bases align to TRBD1. The CDR3 contains 17 residues. With 3 bases clipped from V and 0 bases from J, the junction kept 8 bases outside the gene matches. Germline CDR1 and CDR2: GTSNPN and SVGIG (reference sequence). The CDR3 bases are TGTGCCTGGAGAACCGGGACAGGGCGTACGAACACCGGGGAGCTGTTTTTT. Residues: CAWRTGTGRTNTGELFF.

This chain uses TRBV29-1 with TRBJ2-7; TRBD1 is a possible D gene (5 bases). The CDR3 contains 13 residues. Per the germline V gene, CDR1 is SQVTM and CDR2 is ANQGSEA. Between the trimmed V and J ends, which lost 3 bases and 0 bases, there was a span of 9 bases. CDR3 coding DNA: TGCAGCGTTGAGGGGCCAAGCTCCTACGAGCAGTACTTC. This sequence encodes CSVEGPSSYEQYF.

In DNA form, the CDR3 reads TGTGCCACCAGCAGCTTGTTAGTTGTGGAGCAGTTCTTC. Its protein is CATSSLLVVEQFF. The chain employs TRBV15 and TRBJ2-1; no clear D gene. The CDR3 is made up of 13 amino acids. Germline V lookup: CDR1 LNHNV, CDR2 YYDKDF (reference sequence). With 3 bases removed from V and 10 bases from J, the gap between germline ends came to 13 bases. Using reference TRBV15 and TRBJ2-1 for the parts outside the CDR3, the full variable domain is DAMVIQNPRYQVTQFGKPVTLSCSQTLNHNVMYWYQQKSSQAPKLLFHYYDKDFNNEADTPDNFQSRRPNTSFCFLDIRSPGLGDTAMYLCATSSLLVVEQFFGPGTRLTVL.

The chain's CDR3 is CASSRPGGARAYEQYF. The CDR3 DNA reads TGTGCCAGCAGCCGACCTGGGGGAGCGAGAGCCTACGAGCAGTACTTC. The chain carries TRBV7-9 and TRBJ2-7; D might be TRBD1 or TRBD2, each matching 5 bases. V shed 5 bases and J shed 2 bases, with 19 bases lying between them. Germline CDR1 and CDR2: SEHNR and FQNEAQ (reference sequence). The CDR3 extends over 16 amino acids.